Below, one TCR beta chain is given with its context. Germline V gene data show CDR1 as LGHDT and CDR2 as YNNKEL (reference sequence). This CDR3 contains 11 residues. V trimming: 5 bases; J trimming: 10 bases; junction bases outside the gene matches: 3. These data belong to a study of stem cell transplantation in POMP-related autoinflammatory disease. Background on the study: Before transplant, CD4+ T cells skewed naive and CD8+ proportions were low.

Sequenced by immunoSEQ multiplex PCR; TCRdb stores in-frame clones only, minus some. The repertoire holds tens of thousands of clones, roughly 90% seen once, with about 0.66% in the top ten. This clonotype originated in a human patient with POMP-related autoinflammation and immune dysregulation (PRAID). Some T cells here may be from the graft donor. The material was CD4+ T cells from PBMCs, obtained after stem cell transplantation. The chain recombines TRBV3-1 (or the pseudogene TRBV3-2) with TRBJ2-3; TRBD2 matches 7 bases. The CDR3 nucleotides read TGTGCCAGCAGCAAGCGGGACGCGCAGTATTTT. This gives the protein CASSKRDAQYF.